The 31 T cell receptor beta chains in this list originate from one sample, sequenced in a study of early T cells in non-severe SARS-CoV-2 infection. TCRdb reprocessed the 5' RACE reads via MiXCR and lists one record per CDR3 protein. The table records some 55,000 distinct CDR3 sequences, around 10% of them present only once. The sample was whole blood, taken at baseline. The receptors stem from an adult who was a healthcare worker with PCR-confirmed SARS-CoV-2 infection or an uninfected control (not recorded which).

The sample holds many counts of this clonotype. This chain links TRBV7-9 with TRBJ2-3; 7 bases are a match to TRBD2. CDR1 is SEHNR, CDR2 FQNEAQ, per germline (reference sequence). With 6 bases clipped from V and 4 bases from J, the junction kept 10 bases outside the gene matches. This CDR3 is built from 15 residues. For the CDR3, the DNA is TGTGCCAGCAGTCCGACGGGAGGAGGCGCAGATACGCAGTATTTT. Protein: CASSPTGGGADTQYF.

V is TRBV28 and J is TRBJ2-7; 7 bases are a match to TRBD1. CDR1 and CDR2 from the germline V gene are MDHEN and SYDVKM. The trim removed 6 bases at V and 3 bases at J, leaving 11 bases unmatched. The CDR3 loop spans 15 amino acids. In DNA form, the CDR3 reads TGTGCCAGCAGACCCCCGGGACAGTACCTCTACGAGCAGTACTTC. Translated: CASRPPGQYLYEQYF.

The chain uses TRBV3-1 and TRBJ2-1, with D tentatively TRBD1 or TRBD2 (5 bases each). This CDR3 region has 16 residues. The ends were cut back, 0 bases at V and 6 bases at J, with 15 bases in the middle. Per germline, CDR1 LGHDT and CDR2 YNNKEL (reference sequence). The CDR3 DNA reads TGTGCCAGCAGCCAAGATTTGGGGGTAAGGAGCAATGAGCAGTTCTTC. This encodes CASSQDLGVRSNEQFF.

The chain recombines TRBV12-3 or TRBV12-4 with TRBJ1-2; no clear D gene. Trimming cost V 0 bases and J 5 bases, with 7 bases left between them. This CDR3 is built from 13 residues. CDR3 residues: CASSLAQIYGYTF. The DNA of the CDR3 is TGTGCCAGCAGTTTAGCACAGATTTATGGCTACACCTTC.

This clonotype showed up many times. This chain links TRBV12-3 or TRBV12-4 with TRBJ2-6, with D maybe TRBD1 (5 bases). The CDR3 runs to 16 residues. V was pared by 5 bases and J by 0 bases, with 11 bases between. CDR3 DNA sequence: TGTGCCAGCAGTCCACAGGTTAACTCTGGGGCCAACGTCCTGACTTTC. Translating it yields CASSPQVNSGANVLTF.

The J gene is TRBJ1-6, the V gene TRBV28; D is undetermined. CDR3 length: 14 residues. V was cut by 4 bases and J by 10 bases, with 14 bases left in between. Germline V CDR1 and CDR2: MDHEN, SYDVKM. DNA for the CDR3: TGTGCCAGCAGTTCCCGCTCATCGGGATCACCCCTCCACTTT. Amino acid sequence: CASSSRSSGSPLHF.

This chain joins TRBV4-3 and TRBJ2-1; 7 bases align to TRBD2. J was trimmed by 7 bases and V by 0 bases; bases with no gene match: 9. Germline assignment: CDR1 LGHNA and CDR2 YSLEER. The CDR3 spans 16 residues. CDR3 sequence reads: CASSQDRGRATNEQFF. The CDR3 nucleotides are TGCGCCAGCAGCCAAGACAGAGGGAGGGCTACAAATGAGCAGTTCTTC.

This clonotype has at least ten counts. The J gene is TRBJ1-1, the V gene TRBV12-3 or TRBV12-4; D unresolved. This CDR3 is built from 14 residues. The V end was cut by 3 bases, the J end by 3 bases, with 11 bases between. CDR3 bases: TGTGCCAGCAGTTTTGTCGGTGGGGACACTGAAGCTTTCTTT. This gives the protein CASSFVGGDTEAFF.

The rearrangement links TRBV3-1 to TRBJ1-5; 9 bases match TRBD1. Germline CDR1 reads LGHDT; CDR2 reads YNNKEL (reference sequence). The V gene end was trimmed by 1 base and the J gene end by 6 bases; junction bases not matched to a gene: 10. The CDR3 sequence is 17 residues long. In nucleotides, the CDR3 is TGTGCCAGCAGCCAAGGATACGACAGGGGGTATTTTCAGCCCCAGCATTTT. It translates to CASSQGYDRGYFQPQHF.

This clonotype appeared many times. DNA for the CDR3: TGTGCCAGCAGCTCCCGGACTAGCGGGAGTTATGAGCAGTTCTTC. Residues: CASSSRTSGSYEQFF. The V and J genes are TRBV7-2 and TRBJ2-1, with 13 positions matching TRBD2. Germline V gives CDR1 SGHTA, CDR2 FQGNSA. V dropped 4 bases and J dropped 8; count of bases not matched to a gene: 5. This CDR3 is built from 15 residues.

This clonotype was observed many times. The rearrangement uses TRBV4-1 and TRBJ1-5; 8 nucleotides align to TRBD1. V gave up 4 bases and J gave up 0 bases; unmatched junction bases: 20. CDR3 length equals 21 residues. The germline CDR1 and CDR2 sequences are MGHRA and YSYEKL. CDR3 region: CASSRMINGQGGPYSNQPQHF. The CDR3 coding sequence is TGCGCCAGCAGCCGTATGATCAACGGACAGGGAGGCCCTTATAGCAATCAGCCCCAGCATTTT.

This clonotype was observed a few times. This rearrangement joins TRBV5-1 to TRBJ1-2, with a tentative D call TRBD1 (6 bases). Trimming took off 4 bases at V and 4 bases at J, with 14 bases between the two ends. Germline V gives CDR1 SGHRS, CDR2 YFSETQ. The CDR3 covers 14 residues. CDR3 protein: CASSRTTGPYGYTF. As DNA, the CDR3 is TGCGCCAGCAGCAGGACCACAGGGCCCTATGGCTACACCTTC.

This clonotype was detected only a few times. This sequence joins TRBV7-6 and TRBJ2-7, with TRBD1 identical over 7 bases. CDR3 length equals 14 residues. Germline-derived CDR1 and CDR2 are SGHVS and FNYEAQ. The ends lost 3 bases at V and 2 bases at J; junction bases unmatched: 4. The CDR3 DNA is TGTGCCAGCAGCTTTAGACAGGGCCCCTACGAGCAGTACTTC. Protein product: CASSFRQGPYEQYF.

The chain has TRBV5-5 and TRBJ1-1; no firm D call. The V gene's germline CDR1 is SGHKS and CDR2 YYEKEE (reference sequence). The V end lost 1 base, the J end lost 1 base, and 5 bases lay between the germline ends. The CDR3 is 13 amino acids. The CDR3: CASSLFRNTEAFF. The DNA of the CDR3 is TGTGCCAGCAGCTTGTTCAGGAACACTGAAGCTTTCTTT. The whole variable domain, remainder taken from reference TRBV5-5 and TRBJ1-1, is DAGVTQSPTHLIKTRGQQVTLRCSPISGHKSVSWYQQVLGQGPQFIFQYYEKEERGRGNFPDRFSARQFPNYSSELNVNALLLGDSALYLCASSLFRNTEAFFGQGTRLTVV.

The gene calls are TRBV12-3 or TRBV12-4 and TRBJ1-5; D is uncertain. Trimming shortened V by 2 bases and J by 3 bases, and 8 bases separated the two germline ends. The CDR3 is made up of 14 amino acids. The CDR3 is CASSLSGPNQPQHF. The DNA of the CDR3 is TGTGCCAGCAGTTTATCAGGTCCCAATCAGCCCCAGCATTTT.

The gene calls are TRBV5-1 and TRBJ1-5; 8 positions agree with TRBD1. With V trimmed by 0 bases and J by 4 bases, 6 bases remained unmatched. CDR3 size: 16 residues. CDR1 and CDR2 from the germline V gene are SGHRS and YFSETQ. In nucleotides, the CDR3 is TGCGCCAGCAGCTTGGCTCTGGACAGGGATAATCAGCCCCAGCATTTT. It specifies CASSLALDRDNQPQHF.

The rearrangement joins TRBV19 to TRBJ2-5; 9 nucleotides match TRBD1. This CDR3 region has 15 residues. Per the germline V gene, CDR1 is LNHDA and CDR2 is SQIVND (reference sequence). V shed 5 bases, J shed 5 bases, and the junction held 9 bases outside the gene matches. The CDR3, as DNA: TGTGCCAGTAGTCCGCGGACAGGGGCAGAGGAGACCCAGTACTTC. The encoded protein is CASSPRTGAEETQYF. The full variable domain, with the rest looked up from reference TRBV19 and TRBJ2-5, is DGGITQSPKYLFRKEGQNVTLSCEQNLNHDAMYWYRQDPGQGLRLIYYSQIVNDFQKGDIAEGYSVSREKKESFPLTVTSAQKNPTAFYLCASSPRTGAEETQYFGPGTRLLVL.

CDR3 DNA: TGCGCCAGCAGCCGACGGACAGGGGTTTCGACTAATGAAAAACTGTTTTTT. Protein sequence: CASSRRTGVSTNEKLFF. The genes are TRBV5-1 and TRBJ1-4, with 9 positions matching TRBD1. The CDR3 consists of 17 residues. Germline trimming cut 4 bases from V and 2 bases from J; bases unmatched to any gene: 9. The V gene's germline CDR1 is SGHRS and CDR2 YFSETQ.

In this sample, this clonotype turned up many times. Here the CDR3 reads CASSDRQATNEKLFF. The CDR3 region has the DNA TGTGCCAGCAGTGACCGGCAGGCAACTAATGAAAAACTGTTTTTT. This chain uses TRBV25-1 with TRBJ1-4; D gene unclear. The CDR3 has 15 amino acids. Germline lookup yields CDR1 MGHDK and CDR2 SYGVNS. The V and J ends lost 3 bases and 0 bases respectively, with 8 bases between them.

The V call is TRBV27, the J call TRBJ2-3, with 8 bases that match TRBD1. V gave up 3 bases and J gave up 6 bases; unmatched junction bases: 8. From germline, CDR1 is MNHEY and CDR2 SMNVEV (reference sequence). This CDR3 region has 15 residues. The CDR3 loop is CASSFYGQGPDTQYF. DNA for the CDR3: TGTGCCAGCAGTTTCTACGGACAGGGCCCGGATACGCAGTATTTT.

This clonotype was counted a few times. The chain links TRBV10-3 to TRBJ1-4; 7 nucleotides align to TRBD1. The CDR3 runs 14 residues. Germline assignment: CDR1 ENHRY and CDR2 SYGVKD. The junction had 7 bases not matched to a gene; V was cut back by 4 bases and J by 8 bases. CDR3 DNA sequence: TGTGCCATCAGTGGACAGGGAAGTCGCGAAAAACTGTTTTTT. As protein: CAISGQGSREKLFF.

The rearrangement uses TRBV7-9 and TRBJ2-5, with a tentative D call TRBD2 (6 bases). V was cut by 6 bases and J by 3 bases, with 11 bases left in between. Germline V lookup: CDR1 SEHNR, CDR2 FQNEAQ (reference sequence). The CDR3 runs to 13 residues. CDR3 protein: CASSLGGKETQYF. The CDR3 region has the DNA TGTGCCAGCAGTCTGGGCGGGAAAGAGACCCAGTACTTC.

CDR3 sequence: CSAFNPGQGLYEQYF. The CDR3 DNA reads as TGCAGTGCTTTTAATCCGGGACAGGGGCTGTACGAGCAGTACTTC. The chain uses TRBV20-1 and TRBJ2-7; TRBD1 aligns across 10 bases. With V trimmed by 5 bases and J by 4 bases, 11 bases remained unmatched. The CDR3 length is 15 residues. The germline V gene has CDR1 DFQATT and CDR2 SNEGSKA (reference sequence).

This chain connects TRBV7-3 to TRBJ1-1; D possibly corresponds to TRBD1 (5 bases). The V end was cut by 4 bases, the J end by 4 bases, with 16 bases between. This CDR3 spans 15 amino acids. Germline CDR1 and CDR2: SGHTA and FQGTGA. The CDR3 nucleotides are TGTGCCAGCAGCTGGGGCGGGGCGCGGGGCACTGAAGCTTTCTTT. The encoded protein is CASSWGGARGTEAFF.

The chain employs TRBV6-6 and TRBJ1-4, with unresolved D. This CDR3 has 14 residues. Between the trimmed V and J ends, which lost 0 bases and 8 bases, there was a span of 10 bases. Per the germline V gene, CDR1 is MNHNY and CDR2 is SVGAGI (reference sequence). The CDR3 loop is CASSYSGMGEKLFF. The CDR3 region has the DNA TGTGCCAGCAGTTACTCGGGGATGGGAGAAAAACTGTTTTTT.

The sample holds many counts of this clonotype. The rearrangement links TRBV7-2 to TRBJ1-6; perhaps TRBD1 as D (6 bases). The V gene lost 1 base and the J gene lost 6 bases, with 13 bases spanning the gap. Germline CDR1 and CDR2: SGHTA and FQGNSA. The CDR3 totals 16 residues. CDR3 amino acids: CASSLVPRGSNSPLHF. CDR3 nucleotides: TGTGCCAGCAGCTTAGTCCCCAGGGGCAGTAATTCACCCCTCCACTTT. Full variable domain (remainder filled in from reference TRBV7-2 and TRBJ1-6): GAGVSQSPSNKVTEKGKDVELRCDPISGHTALYWYRQSLGQGLEFLIYFQGNSAPDKSGLPSDRFSAERTGGSVSTLTIQRTQQEDSAVYLCASSLVPRGSNSPLHFGNGTRLTVT.

The chain uses TRBV12-3 or TRBV12-4 and TRBJ2-6; no definite D call. The CDR3 length is 14 residues. V was shortened by 5 bases and J by 4 bases, with 9 bases between the two germline ends. Here the CDR3 reads CASSGSSGANVLTF. DNA for the CDR3: TGTGCCAGCAGTGGATCCTCGGGGGCCAACGTCCTGACTTTC.

This clonotype was picked up a small number of times. This chain links TRBV6-5 with TRBJ1-1, with D maybe TRBD1 (6 bases). The CDR3 loop spans 15 amino acids. The V gene's germline CDR1 is MNHEY and CDR2 SVGAGI. The V end was cut by 6 bases, the J end by 0 bases, with 14 bases between. CDR3 sequence (DNA): TGTGCCAGCAGAGAACACAGGGATTTGAACACTGAAGCTTTCTTT. Its protein product is CASREHRDLNTEAFF.

This clonotype has a count of ten or more. This chain links TRBV11-3 with TRBJ2-6; TRBD1 might be the D (5 bases). With 1 base removed from V and 4 bases from J, the gap between germline ends came to 17 bases. This CDR3 spans 18 amino acids. Germline V CDR1 and CDR2: SGHNT, YENEEA. The CDR3 sequence is CASSLGGHGARGANVLTF. CDR3 nucleotides: TGTGCCAGCAGCTTAGGCGGACACGGAGCTAGGGGGGCCAACGTCCTGACTTTC.

The gene calls are TRBV29-1 and TRBJ2-7; D might be TRBD2 (5 bases). The CDR3 covers 16 residues. The germline V and J ends were trimmed by 4 bases and 4 bases, with 23 bases remaining between them. From germline, CDR1 is SQVTM and CDR2 ANQGSEA. DNA for the CDR3: TGCAGCGTTGCGGGGATAGGAGGCAGTCCGGGATACGAGCAGTACTTC. Protein: CSVAGIGGSPGYEQYF.

At least ten counts were recorded for this clonotype. V is TRBV7-9 and J is TRBJ2-5; D perhaps matches TRBD2 (5 bases). The CDR3 is 12 amino acids. Between the trimmed V and J ends, which lost 8 bases and 5 bases, there was a span of 12 bases. Germline V CDR1 and CDR2: SEHNR, FQNEAQ (reference sequence). CDR3 DNA sequence: TGTGCCAGCGACGGGAACGCGGAGACCCAGTACTTC. This sequence encodes CASDGNAETQYF.